This TCR beta chain was sequenced during a study of control samples from healthy donors and cancer patients. Clones were sequenced by immunoSEQ multiplex PCR, and TCRdb holds only the in-frame ones, with some missing. The data show some 250,000 clones, around 80% seen once. The CDR3 covers 15 residues. CDR1 is SGHKS, CDR2 YYEKEE, per germline (reference sequence). V lost 2 bases, J lost 0 bases, and 12 bases lay in between. Sequenced input: PBMCs. The receptor comes from a woman aged 55-69 years with lung cancer. V is TRBV5-5 and J is TRBJ2-7; D uncertain. CDR3 protein: CASSFRFPGSYEQYF. CDR3 sequence (DNA): TGTGCCAGCAGCTTTCGTTTTCCGGGCTCCTACGAGCAGTACTTC.